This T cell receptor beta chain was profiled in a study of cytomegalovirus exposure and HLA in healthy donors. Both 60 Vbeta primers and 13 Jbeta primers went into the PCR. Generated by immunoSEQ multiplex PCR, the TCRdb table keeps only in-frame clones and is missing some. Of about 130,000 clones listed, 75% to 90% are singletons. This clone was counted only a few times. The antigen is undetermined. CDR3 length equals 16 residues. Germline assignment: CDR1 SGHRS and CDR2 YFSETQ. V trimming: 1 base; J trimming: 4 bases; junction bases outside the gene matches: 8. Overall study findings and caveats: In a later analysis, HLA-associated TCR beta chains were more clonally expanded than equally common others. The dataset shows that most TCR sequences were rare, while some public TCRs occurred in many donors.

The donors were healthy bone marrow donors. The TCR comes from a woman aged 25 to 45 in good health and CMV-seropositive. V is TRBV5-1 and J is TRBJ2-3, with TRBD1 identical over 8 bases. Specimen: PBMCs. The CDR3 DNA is TGCGCCAGCAGCTTGTCAGGGGGCACCTCCCCAGATACGCAGTATTTT. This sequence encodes CASSLSGGTSPDTQYF.